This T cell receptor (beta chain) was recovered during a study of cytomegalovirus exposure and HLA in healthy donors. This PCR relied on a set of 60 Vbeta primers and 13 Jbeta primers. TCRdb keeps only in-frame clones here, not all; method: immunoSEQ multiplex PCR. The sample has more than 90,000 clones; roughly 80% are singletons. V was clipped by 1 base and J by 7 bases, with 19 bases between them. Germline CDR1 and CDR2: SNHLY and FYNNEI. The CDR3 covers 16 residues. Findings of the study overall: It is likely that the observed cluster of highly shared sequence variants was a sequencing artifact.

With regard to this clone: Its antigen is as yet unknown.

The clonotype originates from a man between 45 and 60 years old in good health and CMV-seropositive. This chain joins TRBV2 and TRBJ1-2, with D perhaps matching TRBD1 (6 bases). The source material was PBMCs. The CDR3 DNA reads TGTGCCAGCAGTGAAGGAATTACAAGGGGGGGTAGTGGCTACACCTTC. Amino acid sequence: CASSEGITRGGSGYTF.